Presented here are 21 T cell receptor beta chains from one specimen sequenced in a study of blood T cell repertoires in COVID-19 (dated by TCRdb to between 2020 and 2021). Library prep was done by the immunoSEQ multiplex PCR assay. TCRdb took over this immuneACCESS table, retaining in-frame rearrangements with V and J assigned. Such tables are incomplete; in checked studies, under half of the missing clones stem from an unresolved V gene, and the remainder is unexplained. The sample has 250,000 to 400,000 clones on record, around 88% of them singletons. The ten largest clones represent 1.6% of the sample. The specimen sequenced was peripheral blood. These receptors were taken from a woman aged 25 to 39 with COVID-19, enrolled during active disease.

The chain employs TRBV5-6 and TRBJ2-7; TRBD1 is a possible D gene (5 bases). The germline CDR1 and CDR2 sequences are SGHDT and YYEEEE. The CDR3 is 15 amino acids. Trimming removed 4 bases from V and 0 bases from J, with 14 bases in between. CDR3 nucleotide sequence: TGTGCCAGCAGCCGGTTCAAAGGGGTCTCCTACGAGCAGTACGTC. Protein: CASSRFKGVSYEQYV.

With regard to this clone: Other DNA sequences in the sample encode the same CDR3. The chain employs TRBV3-1 (or the pseudogene TRBV3-2) and TRBJ1-2, with D tentatively TRBD1 (6 bases). CDR3 size: 13 residues. Germline CDR1 is LGHDT and CDR2 is YNNKEL (reference sequence). Trimming removed 4 bases from V and 1 base from J, with 7 bases in between. CDR3 DNA: TGTGCCAGCAGCCCGGACAGTAACTATGGCTACACCTTC. Protein: CASSPDSNYGYTF.

This chain links TRBV5-5 with TRBJ1-2, with D unclear. Per germline, CDR1 SGHKS and CDR2 YYEKEE (reference sequence). V was clipped by 2 bases and J by 3 bases, with 8 bases between them. The CDR3 runs 13 residues. CDR3 protein: CASSFGPYYGYTF. The DNA of the CDR3 is TGTGCCAGCAGCTTTGGCCCGTACTATGGCTACACCTTC.

The chain joins TRBV19 to TRBJ1-2; 7 nucleotides line up with TRBD1. This CDR3 spans 14 amino acids. Trimming cost V 7 bases and J 4 bases; bases outside gene matches: 9. CDR1 LNHDA and CDR2 SQIVND come from the germline V gene (reference sequence). The CDR3 spells CASTGDRDVYGYTF. The CDR3 DNA sequence: TGTGCCAGTACCGGAGACAGGGACGTCTATGGCTACACCTTC. Using reference TRBV19 and TRBJ1-2 for the parts outside the CDR3, the full variable domain is DGGITQSPKYLFRKEGQNVTLSCEQNLNHDAMYWYRQDPGQGLRLIYYSQIVNDFQKGDIAEGYSVSREKKESFPLTVTSAQKNPTAFYLCASTGDRDVYGYTFGSGTRLTVV.

V gene TRBV28 combines with J gene TRBJ1-5, with D possibly TRBD1 on 5 matching bases. Trimming removed 6 bases at V and 5 bases at J, with 14 bases between. CDR3 length: 14 amino acids. The germline CDR1 and CDR2 sequences are MDHEN and SYDVKM. CDR3 DNA sequence: TGTGCCAGCAGCCGTAGGCAGGGCGATCAGCCCCAGCATTTT. Amino acids: CASSRRQGDQPQHF.

V gene TRBV11-3 combines with J gene TRBJ2-1; D call uncertain. Germline V gene lookup returns CDR1 SGHNT and CDR2 YENEEA. CDR3 length: 11 residues. V was cut by 7 bases and J by 6 bases, with 7 bases left in between. The CDR3 DNA reads TGTGCCAGCACTGAACTCAATGAGCAGTTCTTC. Amino acid sequence: CASTELNEQFF.

The V call is TRBV6-1, the J call TRBJ1-2; maybe TRBD1 (5 bases). Trimming stripped 8 bases from V and 7 bases from J, with 23 bases between. The CDR3 is 15 residues long. The germline gives CDR1 MNHNS, CDR2 SASEGT. The CDR3 coding sequence is TGTGCCAGCCAGACGTCCCCGGGGGTAGGAGGTGGCTACACCTTC. Encoded protein: CASQTSPGVGGGYTF.

The V call is TRBV5-1, the J call TRBJ2-1; unclear D gene. CDR1 is SGHRS, CDR2 YFSETQ, per germline. The CDR3 has 15 residues. V was shortened by 0 bases and J by 7 bases, with 14 bases between the two germline ends. CDR3 DNA sequence: TGCGCCAGCAGCTTGGACTCCCCCTTAGTGAATGAGCAGTTCTTC. It is translated as CASSLDSPLVNEQFF.

The rearrangement links TRBV5-4 to TRBJ2-5, with 7 bases aligning to TRBD2. CDR3 length equals 11 residues. CDR1 is SGHNT and CDR2 is YYREEE in the germline V gene (reference sequence). J was trimmed by 4 bases and V by 7 bases; bases with no gene match: 1. Written as DNA, the CDR3 is TGTGCCAGCGGGGGGGGAGAGACCCAGTACTTC. The encoded protein is CASGGGETQYF.

The chain couples TRBV11-3 to TRBJ2-7; the match to TRBD1 covers 9 bases. This CDR3 is built from 14 residues. Germline V gene data show CDR1 as SGHNT and CDR2 as YENEEA. Trimming removed 4 bases from V and 4 bases from J; junction bases left unmatched: 5. The CDR3 protein is CASSYRDRVYEQYF. CDR3 nucleotide sequence: TGTGCCAGCAGCTACCGGGACAGGGTATACGAGCAGTACTTC. The full variable domain, in which reference TRBV11-3 and TRBJ2-7 provide the parts outside the CDR3, is EAGVVQSPRYKIIEKKQPVAFWCNPISGHNTLYWYLQNLGQGPELLIRYENEEAVDDSQLPKDRFSAERLKGVDSTLKIQPAELGDSAVYLCASSYRDRVYEQYFGPGTRLTVT.

Many counts were recorded for this clone. The rearrangement links TRBV18 to TRBJ2-7; a possible D gene is TRBD1 (6 bases). The CDR3 has 14 residues. Between the trimmed V and J ends, which lost 3 bases and 4 bases, there was a span of 13 bases. Germline assignment: CDR1 KGHSH and CDR2 LQKENI. This chain's CDR3 is CASSPRTVVYEQYF. In DNA form, the CDR3 reads TGTGCCAGCTCACCGCGGACAGTTGTATACGAGCAGTACTTC.

V usage is TRBV5-8 and J usage is TRBJ2-3; D uncertain. The CDR3 spans 11 residues. Germline CDR1 SGHTS, CDR2 YDEGEE. V lost 5 bases, J lost 2 bases, and 3 bases lay in between. The CDR3 sequence is CASRYTDTQYF. In nucleotides, the CDR3 is TGTGCCAGCAGATACACAGATACGCAGTATTTT.

CDR3 amino acids: CASSPLRGGNQPQHF. The DNA for the CDR3 is TGTGCCAGCAGCCCCCTCAGGGGTGGCAATCAGCCCCAGCATTTT. The chain combines TRBV7-6 with TRBJ1-5, with D possibly matching TRBD1 (6 bases). The CDR3 loop spans 15 amino acids. V lost 5 bases and J 2 bases, leaving 13 bases between the germline ends. Germline assignment: CDR1 SGHVS and CDR2 FNYEAQ.

This sequence joins TRBV24-1 and TRBJ1-1; D might be TRBD1 (5 bases). Per the germline V gene, CDR1 is KGHDR and CDR2 is SFDVKD. This CDR3 region has 13 residues. V lost 8 bases and J lost 5, with 14 bases in between. CDR3 amino acids: CATTGMEGTEAFF. CDR3 nucleotides: TGTGCCACCACCGGGATGGAGGGGACTGAAGCTTTCTTT.

The chain carries TRBV29-1 and TRBJ1-4, with 8 bases identical to TRBD1. This CDR3 spans 13 amino acids. The trim removed 8 bases at V and 4 bases at J, leaving 6 bases unmatched. Germline-derived CDR1 and CDR2 are SQVTM and ANQGSEA. In DNA, the CDR3 is TGCAGCTGTATAACAGGGGGTAATGAAAAACTGTTTTTT. It is translated as CSCITGGNEKLFF.

The rearrangement links TRBV3-1 (or the pseudogene TRBV3-2) to TRBJ1-3; a weak D match, TRBD1 (6 bases). Between the trimmed V and J ends, which lost 6 bases and 0 bases, there was a span of 9 bases. The CDR3 totals 14 residues. Germline V lookup: CDR1 LGHDT, CDR2 YNNKEL (reference sequence). For the CDR3, the DNA is TGTGCCAGCAGGGACAGTCGCTCTGGAAACACCATATATTTT. Its translation is CASRDSRSGNTIYF.

CDR3 sequence: CASSQEFSAAQYF. CDR3 nucleotides: TGCGCCAGCAGCCAAGAATTTTCGGCGGCGCAGTATTTT. The chain links TRBV4-1 to TRBJ2-3; no reliable D call. Germline V gene data show CDR1 as MGHRA and CDR2 as YSYEKL. This CDR3 has 13 residues. V gave up 0 bases and J gave up 10 bases, with 11 bases separating them.

The CDR3 sequence is CASRTTGHTEAFF. The CDR3 DNA reads as TGTGCCAGCAGGACGACAGGCCACACTGAAGCTTTCTTT. The chain is built from TRBV7-8 and TRBJ1-1; the D gene is possibly TRBD1 (6 bases). CDR1 is SGHVS and CDR2 is FQNEAQ in the germline V gene. V was shortened by 6 bases and J by 3 bases, with 11 bases between the two germline ends. The CDR3 runs to 13 residues.

The chain couples TRBV2 to TRBJ1-1; D unclear. CDR3 length equals 11 residues. In germline, CDR1 is SNHLY, CDR2 FYNNEI. V lost 0 bases, J lost 6 bases, and 2 bases lay in between. Here the CDR3 DNA reads TGTGCCAGCAGTGAAGCCGCTGAAGCTTTCTTT. Protein: CASSEAAEAFF.

The rearrangement joins TRBV28 to TRBJ2-1, with 8 positions matching TRBD2. The CDR3 has 16 residues. V lost 7 bases and J lost 4; bases outside the gene matches: 12. Germline V gives CDR1 MDHEN, CDR2 SYDVKM. This CDR3 is CASTLSWRGAYNEQFF. The CDR3 DNA is TGTGCCAGCACCTTGTCCTGGCGGGGGGCTTACAATGAGCAGTTCTTC.

The J gene is TRBJ1-1, the V gene TRBV5-5, with a weak D call TRBD1 (5 bases). CDR3 length: 13 amino acids. Trimming removed 1 base from V and 6 bases from J, with 10 bases in between. Germline V gene data show CDR1 as SGHKS and CDR2 as YYEKEE (reference sequence). The CDR3 here is CASSLIGVPEAFF. The CDR3 DNA is TGTGCCAGCAGCTTGATAGGGGTACCTGAAGCTTTCTTT.